This entry concerns a single TCR beta chain. Its matching antigen is unknown. This sample was included in a study of shared clonotypes between healthy human individuals. Study findings and constraints: Rarefaction showed that sequencing of sorted subsets was incomplete (despite large depth). Memory subsets had estimated richness that was generally smaller than that of naive subsets.

Original processing methods: From ImmunoSEQ came sequences covering only the junction and carrying no quality scores, so filtering differed. Here immunoSEQ multiplex PCR was the method, and the copy in TCRdb shows in-frame clones only, minus some. V and J calls and clone size follow that table, whereas D and trimming were derived from the DNA. The data show 2 million to 3 million clones, approximately 92% seen once. The investigators split CD4+ cells into a CD45RA+ naive subset and a CD45RA-negative memory subset. Germline V gene sequence: CDR1 MGHRA, CDR2 YSYEKL. This CDR3 contains 14 residues. J lost 3 bases, V lost 6 bases, and 4 bases had no gene match.

The receptor was isolated from a young man in good health. The chain recombines TRBV4-1 with TRBJ1-2; 10 nucleotides align to TRBD1. Sequencing was done on a sample of naive CD4+ T cells sorted from blood. This sample's subset: CD45RA+ positively selected. The CDR3 reads CASRRQGADYGYTF. CDR3 coding DNA: TGCGCCAGCAGACGACAGGGGGCAGACTATGGCTACACCTTC.